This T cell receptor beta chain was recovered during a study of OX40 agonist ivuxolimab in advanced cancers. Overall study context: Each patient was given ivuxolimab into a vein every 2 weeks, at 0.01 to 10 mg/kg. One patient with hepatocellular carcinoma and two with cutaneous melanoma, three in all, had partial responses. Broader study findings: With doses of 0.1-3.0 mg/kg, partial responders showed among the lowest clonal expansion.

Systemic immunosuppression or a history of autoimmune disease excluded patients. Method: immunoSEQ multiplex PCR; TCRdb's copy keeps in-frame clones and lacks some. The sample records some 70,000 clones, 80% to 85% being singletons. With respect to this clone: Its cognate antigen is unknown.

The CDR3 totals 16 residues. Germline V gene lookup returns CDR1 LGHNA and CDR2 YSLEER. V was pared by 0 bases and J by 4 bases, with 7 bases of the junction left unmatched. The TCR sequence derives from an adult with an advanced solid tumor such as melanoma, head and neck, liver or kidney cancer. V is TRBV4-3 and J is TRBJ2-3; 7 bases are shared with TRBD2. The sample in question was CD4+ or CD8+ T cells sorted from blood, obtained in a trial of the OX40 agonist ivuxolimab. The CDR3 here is CASSQDPGGGADTQYF. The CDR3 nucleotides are TGCGCCAGCAGCCAAGACCCGGGAGGCGGGGCAGATACGCAGTATTTT.